This T cell receptor beta chain was profiled in a study of OX40 agonist ivuxolimab in advanced cancers. Study-level background: Hepatocellular carcinoma, melanoma, renal cell or head and neck cancer was diagnosed in the dose-escalation patients. Two cutaneous melanoma patients and one hepatocellular carcinoma patient, three in all, had partial responses. Study findings and constraints: Among the lowest peripheral clonal expansion occurred in 0.1-3.0 mg/kg partial responders.

Data came from immunoSEQ multiplex PCR; TCRdb stores just in-frame clones and leaves some out. The table includes fewer than 90,000 clones, about 88% detected once. From germline, CDR1 is SGDLS and CDR2 YYNGEE. V lost 0 bases, J lost 2 bases, and 12 bases lay in between. The CDR3 runs 15 residues. With regard to this clone: What it binds is not known.

Peripheral blood came from all dose cohorts at three timepoints. The TCR comes from an adult with an advanced solid tumor such as melanoma, head and neck, liver or kidney cancer. The input for sequencing was CD4+ or CD8+ T cells sorted from blood, taken in a trial of the OX40 agonist ivuxolimab. The chain employs TRBV9 and TRBJ2-7; D could derive from TRBD1 or TRBD2 (5 bases each). The CDR3, as DNA: TGTGCCAGCAGCGTAGCTCGGGACGGAACCTACGAGCAGTACTTC. This translates into CASSVARDGTYEQYF.